This T cell receptor beta chain was sequenced in a study of metastatic and nonmetastatic thyroid tumors. This clone was detected a few times. No treatment had been given to any patient before thyroid surgery. TCRdb reanalyzed the PCR reads via MiXCR. This sample has more than 10,000 clones, with roughly 21% found just once. The CDR3 is 15 amino acids. CDR1 and CDR2 from the germline V gene are MNHNS and SASEGT. V lost 6 bases and J 5 bases, leaving 17 bases between the germline ends. This TCR derives from a female donor with papillary thyroid cancer or a benign thyroid nodule (not recorded which). Some clones in this sample may be carry-over from other donors' samples. V gene TRBV6-1 combines with J gene TRBJ2-1; D uncertain. Source material: adjacent normal tissue. The CDR3 protein is CASRVWYGPNNEQFF. The CDR3, as DNA: TGTGCCAGCAGAGTGTGGTATGGACCAAACAATGAGCAGTTCTTC.